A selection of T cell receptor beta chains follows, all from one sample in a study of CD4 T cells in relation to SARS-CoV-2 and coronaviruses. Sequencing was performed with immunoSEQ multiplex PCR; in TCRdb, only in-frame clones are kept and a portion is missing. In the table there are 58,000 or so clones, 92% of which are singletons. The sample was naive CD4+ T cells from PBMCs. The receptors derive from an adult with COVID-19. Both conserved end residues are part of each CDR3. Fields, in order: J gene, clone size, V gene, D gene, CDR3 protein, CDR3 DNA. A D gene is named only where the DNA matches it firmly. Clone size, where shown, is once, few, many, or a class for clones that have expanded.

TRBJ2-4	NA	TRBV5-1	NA	CASSPAWGPLAKNIQYF	TGCGCCAGCAGCCCTGCTTGGGGTCCACTAGCCAAAAACATTCAGTACTTC
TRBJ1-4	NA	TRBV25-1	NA	CASSDLGRNEKLFF	TGTGCCAGCAGTGATCTTGGGCGAAATGAAAAACTGTTTTTT
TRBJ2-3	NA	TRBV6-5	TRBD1	CASRGTGGADTQYF	TGTGCCAGCAGGGGGACAGGGGGGGCAGATACGCAGTATTTT
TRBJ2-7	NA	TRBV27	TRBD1	CASRDRSTYEQYF	TGTGCCAGCAGGGACAGGTCGACCTACGAGCAGTACTTC
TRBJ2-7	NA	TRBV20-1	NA	CSASLAYEQYF	TGCAGTGCTAGTTTGGCCTACGAGCAGTACTTC
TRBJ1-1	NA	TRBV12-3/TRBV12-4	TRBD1	CASSSDRVAAFF	TGTGCCAGCAGTTCGGACAGGGTGGCAGCTTTCTTT
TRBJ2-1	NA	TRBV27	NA	CASWGLKAREQFF	TGTGCCAGCTGGGGGTTGAAGGCCCGGGAGCAGTTCTTC
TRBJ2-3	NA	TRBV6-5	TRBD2	CASQGTSGTDTQYF	TGTGCCAGCCAAGGGACTAGCGGGACAGATACGCAGTATTTT
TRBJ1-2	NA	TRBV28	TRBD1	CASRGQGGNGYTF	TGTGCCAGCAGGGGACAGGGCGGAAATGGCTACACCTTC
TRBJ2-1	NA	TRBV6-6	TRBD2	CASSRTSDYNEQFF	TGTGCCAGCAGCAGGACTAGCGACTACAATGAGCAGTTCTTC
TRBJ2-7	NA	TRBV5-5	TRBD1	CASSLVYMGTAYEQYF	TGTGCCAGCAGCTTGGTATACATGGGGACAGCCTACGAGCAGTACTTC
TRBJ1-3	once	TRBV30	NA	CAWTPPGGAGNTIYF	TGTGCCTGGACCCCCCCGGGGGGTGCTGGAAACACCATATATTTT
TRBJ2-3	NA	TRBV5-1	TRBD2	CASSSGGSSDTQYF	TGCGCCAGCAGTTCGGGCGGGAGTTCGGATACGCAGTATTTT
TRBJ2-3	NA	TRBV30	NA	CAWTLSTGRADTQYF	TGTGCCTGGACCCTTTCGACAGGAAGGGCAGATACGCAGTATTTT
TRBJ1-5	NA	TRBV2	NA	CASTQGRAQPQHF	TGTGCCAGCACTCAGGGAAGGGCTCAGCCCCAGCATTTT
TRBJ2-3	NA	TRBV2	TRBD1	CASRWAGQGTDTQYF	TGTGCCAGCCGGTGGGCGGGACAGGGCACAGATACGCAGTATTTT
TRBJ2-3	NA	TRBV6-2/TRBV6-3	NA	CASSPGGSRDTQYF	TGTGCCAGCAGTCCCGGAGGTAGCAGAGATACGCAGTATTTT
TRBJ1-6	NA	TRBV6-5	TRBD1	CASSRGQSNSPLHF	TGTGCCAGCAGCCGGGGACAGTCCAATTCACCCCTCCACTTT
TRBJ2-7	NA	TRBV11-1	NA	CASSLTGSAFYEQYF	TGTGCCAGCAGCCTTACAGGGTCCGCCTTCTACGAGCAGTACTTC
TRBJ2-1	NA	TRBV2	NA	CATSLAEYNEQFF	TGTGCCACCTCGCTAGCAGAGTACAATGAGCAGTTCTTC
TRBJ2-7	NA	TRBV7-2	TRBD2	CASSTVAGGSYEQYF	TGTGCCAGCAGCACGGTAGCGGGAGGGAGCTACGAGCAGTACTTC
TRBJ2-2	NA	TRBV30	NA	CAWSALGELFF	TGTGCCTGGAGTGCCCTCGGGGAGCTGTTTTTT
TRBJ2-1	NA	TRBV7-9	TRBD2	CASSLEGLEHYNEQFF	TGTGCCAGCAGCTTAGAGGGACTAGAGCACTACAATGAGCAGTTCTTC
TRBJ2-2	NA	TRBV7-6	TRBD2	CASSFVGGPTGELFF	TGTGCCAGCAGCTTTGTGGGAGGGCCCACCGGGGAGCTGTTTTTT
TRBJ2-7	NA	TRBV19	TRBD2	CASSRTSGAYEQYF	TGTGCCAGTAGTCGGACTAGCGGGGCATACGAGCAGTACTTC
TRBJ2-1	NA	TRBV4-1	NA	CASSQDLSGPTTYGQFF	TGCGCCAGCAGCCAAGATCTAAGCGGGCCTACAACATACGGGCAGTTCTTC
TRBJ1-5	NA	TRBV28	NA	CASSSPVRNQPQHF	TGTGCCAGCAGCTCCCCAGTCCGCAATCAGCCCCAGCATTTT
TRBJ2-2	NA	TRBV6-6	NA	CASSYGWRTGELFF	TGTGCCAGCAGTTACGGCTGGCGCACCGGGGAGCTGTTTTTT
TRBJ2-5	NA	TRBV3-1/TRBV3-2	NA	CASSPRRTDRKETQYF	TGTGCCAGCAGCCCTAGACGGACAGATAGGAAAGAGACCCAGTACTTC
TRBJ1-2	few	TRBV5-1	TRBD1	CASSWTGNYGYTF	TGCGCCAGCAGCTGGACAGGGAACTATGGCTACACCTTC
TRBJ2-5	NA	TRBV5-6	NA	CASSTLTGKGETQYF	TGTGCCAGCAGCACCCTCACAGGGAAGGGAGAGACCCAGTACTTC
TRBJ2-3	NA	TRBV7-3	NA	CASSLTLKWSDTQYF	TGTGCCAGCAGCTTAACGTTAAAGTGGTCAGATACGCAGTATTTT
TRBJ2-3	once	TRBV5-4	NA	CASSQAGADTQYF	TGTGCCAGCAGCCAGGCAGGGGCAGATACGCAGTATTTT
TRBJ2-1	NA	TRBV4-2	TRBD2	CASSQAGLAETYNEQFF	TGTGCCAGCAGCCAGGCGGGACTAGCGGAGACCTACAATGAGCAGTTCTTC
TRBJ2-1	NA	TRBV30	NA	CAWSVPPPRSEQFF	TGTGCCTGGAGTGTCCCCCCTCCGAGATCTGAGCAGTTCTTC
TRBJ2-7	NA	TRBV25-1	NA	CASSEYRGEQYF	TGTGCCAGCAGTGAATATAGAGGGGAGCAGTACTTC
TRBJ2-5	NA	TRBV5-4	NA	CASSLASESVETQYF	TGTGCCAGCAGCTTGGCCTCAGAGTCGGTGGAGACCCAGTACTTC
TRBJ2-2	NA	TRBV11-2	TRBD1	CASSLGPGQGGLLTGELFF	TGTGCCAGCAGCTTAGGCCCAGGTCAAGGGGGCCTTCTTACCGGGGAGCTGTTTTTT
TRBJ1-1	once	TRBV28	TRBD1	CASSYPGQGAGNTEAFF	TGTGCCAGCAGTTATCCGGGACAGGGGGCTGGGAACACTGAAGCTTTCTTT
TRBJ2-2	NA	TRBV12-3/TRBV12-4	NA	CASSLSSTGELFF	TGTGCCAGCAGTTTGTCAAGCACCGGGGAGCTGTTTTTT
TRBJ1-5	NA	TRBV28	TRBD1	CASRLQGERYQPQHF	TGTGCCAGCAGATTACAGGGGGAACGTTATCAGCCCCAGCATTTT